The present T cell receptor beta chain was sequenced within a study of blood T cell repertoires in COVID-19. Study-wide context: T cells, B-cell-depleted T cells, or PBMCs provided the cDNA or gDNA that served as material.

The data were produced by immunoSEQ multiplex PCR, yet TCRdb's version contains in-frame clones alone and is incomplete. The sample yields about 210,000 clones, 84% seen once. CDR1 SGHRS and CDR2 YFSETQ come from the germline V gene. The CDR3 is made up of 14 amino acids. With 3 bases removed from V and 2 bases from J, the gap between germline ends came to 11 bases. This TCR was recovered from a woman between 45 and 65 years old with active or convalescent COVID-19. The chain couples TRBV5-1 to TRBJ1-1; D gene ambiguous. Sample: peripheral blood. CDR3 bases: TGCGCCAGCAGCTACGGGGTACTAAACACTGAAGCTTTCTTT. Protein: CASSYGVLNTEAFF. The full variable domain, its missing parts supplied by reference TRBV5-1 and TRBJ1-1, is KAGVTQTPRYLIKTRGQQVTLSCSPISGHRSVSWYQQTPGQGLQFLFEYFSETQRNKGNFPGRFSGRQFSNSRSEMNVSTLELGDSALYLCASSYGVLNTEAFFGQGTRLTVV.